This TCR beta chain is from a study of control samples from healthy donors and cancer patients. Produced via immunoSEQ multiplex PCR; TCRdb's table is partial and in-frame only. The sample lists around 130,000 clones; around 93% were seen once. Germline V CDR1 and CDR2: SGHRS, YFSETQ. J lost 9 bases, V lost 4 bases, and 5 bases had no gene match. This CDR3 is built from 12 residues. The V and J genes are TRBV5-1 and TRBJ1-1, with 8 bases that match TRBD1. Sequencing input: blood. This TCR derives from a man aged 18 to 35 in good health. CDR3 sequence reads: CASSPGQGKAFF. The CDR3 coding sequence is TGCGCCAGCAGCCCTGGACAGGGAAAAGCTTTCTTT.